This TCR beta chain derives from a study of response to subunit inactivated influenza vaccine. From the RT-PCR reads, TCRdb called clonotypes with MiXCR, one entry per CDR3 protein. The sample carries about half a million distinct CDR3 sequences, roughly 25% recorded once. Trimming removed 1 base at V and 6 bases at J, with 10 bases between. The CDR3 loop spans 13 amino acids. The germline CDR1 and CDR2 sequences are LGHNA and YSLEER. Sequenced material: CD4+ T cells sorted from PBMCs, taken about 5 days after vaccination. This receptor was taken from a man over 45 who received an inactivated influenza vaccine. The chain uses TRBV4-3 and TRBJ2-7; no firm D call. CDR3 DNA sequence: TGCGCCAGCAGCCAAGGCCGGCGAGGCGAGCAGTACTTC. This translates into CASSQGRRGEQYF.